This TCR beta chain derives from a study of human T cells and chemical hapten exposure. Study context: The sensitizer, 2% DPC, was used on about 2 cm by about 2 cm of upper inner arm skin. DPC at 0.01% went onto the upper back in patch tests, read at 6 days. Small volume differences among pooled libraries mainly caused per-sample TCR yield variation.

This clonotype came up a few times. Its antigen is still unknown. TCRdb re-derived calls from the RACE reads in MiXCR, one entry per CDR3 protein. The data contain nearly 110,000 distinct CDR3 sequences, around 10% of them seen just once; the ten biggest clones take up roughly 1.5%. The CDR3 runs 14 residues. Germline V gene data show CDR1 as KGHSH and CDR2 as LQKENI. The V segment lost 8 bases and the J segment 6 bases; nucleotides outside the gene matches: 10. As to time point: pre-sensitization, week 0. Treatment reported: therapeutic diphenylcyclopropenone sensitization with weekly scalp DPC. Findings and limits, study-wide: DPC sensitization left the count of TCRs above 1 in 1000 unchanged.

The receptor's source is a woman in her 50s with alopecia areata. Some clones in this sample may be carry-over from other donors' samples. The chain joins TRBV18 to TRBJ2-1; 7 nucleotides agree with TRBD1. The input for sequencing was whole blood, taken in connection with sensitization to the hapten diphenylcyclopropenone (DPC). Here the CDR3 DNA reads TGTGCCAGCAGCGACAGGGTCATTCTCAATGAGCAGTTCTTC. This translates into CASSDRVILNEQFF.